Listed below are T cell receptor beta chains from one sample, sequenced in a study of CD8 T cells in Susac syndrome. TCRdb passed the immunoSEQ multiplex PCR reads through MiXCR, listing each CDR3 protein once. The repertoire consists of fewer than 250,000 distinct CDR3 sequences, with 80% to 95% occurring once and the leading ten covering approximately 0.13%. The specimen was CD8+ T cells from PBMCs. The receptors derive from a human donor with multiple sclerosis. The CDR3 runs from the conserved cysteine through the conserved F or W. Fields, in order: V gene, J gene, CDR3 protein.

TRBV6-5	TRBJ1-5	CASSQSGVQPQHF
TRBV7-9	TRBJ1-2	CASSPGGYTF
TRBV14	TRBJ2-1	CASSHLGSYNEQFF
TRBV9	TRBJ2-7	CASSHHPSGSSHEQYF
TRBV27	TRBJ2-2	CASSLGGSGELFF
TRBV12-3/TRBV12-4	TRBJ1-6	CASSYAGTSNSPLHF
TRBV30	TRBJ2-1	CAWSGGASYNEQFF
TRBV2	TRBJ2-7	CASSELVRDPSYEQYF
TRBV5-1	TRBJ2-3	CASGTWPTQYF
TRBV5-4	TRBJ2-2	CASSLVGLGTTGELFF
TRBV6-2/TRBV6-3	TRBJ2-5	CASSYSKGARETQYF
TRBV4-1	TRBJ1-2	CASSPPLAGGDGYTF
TRBV2	TRBJ2-2	CASSGRDRGTGELFF
TRBV7-3	TRBJ2-2	CASTLGGSGELFF
TRBV19	TRBJ2-7	CASGVSGGGSYEQYF
TRBV19	TRBJ1-6	CASTRMGLNYSPLHF
TRBV7-6	TRBJ2-5	CASSLGGGPETQYF
TRBV12-3/TRBV12-4	TRBJ2-1	CASLRSGGPNEQFF
TRBV9	TRBJ2-1	CASSTPRDYPTSSYNEQFF
TRBV4-3	TRBJ2-7	CASSQESKRTYEQYF
TRBV3-1	TRBJ1-6	CASSRGRTLPDNSPLHF
TRBV27	TRBJ2-7	CASSGAGTGIYEQYF
TRBV3-1	TRBJ1-2	CVSSQGTDWPYGYTF
TRBV27	TRBJ2-7	CASSQRGSEQYF
TRBV14	TRBJ2-1	CASSPQRYSYNEQFF
TRBV30	TRBJ1-4	CAWGPREEKLFF
TRBV13	TRBJ2-2	CASSSPPRAGELFF
TRBV30	TRBJ2-2	CAWGTGSFTGELFF
TRBV20-1	TRBJ1-1	CSARIPPNTEAFF
TRBV12-3/TRBV12-4	TRBJ1-3	CASKTGTGFFGNTIYF
TRBV30	TRBJ2-1	CAWSRGVPVAYNEQFF
TRBV3-1	TRBJ2-1	CASSLSGLPIEQFF
TRBV29-1	TRBJ2-7	CSVVAGYEQYF
TRBV7-2	TRBJ2-3	CASSWTGFIGDTQYF
TRBV6-5	TRBJ1-1	CASSYELGEMNTEAFF
TRBV2	TRBJ1-1	CASRRTGKVTEAFF
TRBV6-2/TRBV6-3	TRBJ2-7	CASSYVRDRSYEQYF
TRBV29-1	TRBJ1-4	CSVEDKGVREKLFF
TRBV6-5	TRBJ2-3	CASGEENTDTQYF
TRBV20-1	TRBJ2-5	CSAGRLAGDSAILETQYF
TRBV6-5	TRBJ2-2	CASRGLSGELFF